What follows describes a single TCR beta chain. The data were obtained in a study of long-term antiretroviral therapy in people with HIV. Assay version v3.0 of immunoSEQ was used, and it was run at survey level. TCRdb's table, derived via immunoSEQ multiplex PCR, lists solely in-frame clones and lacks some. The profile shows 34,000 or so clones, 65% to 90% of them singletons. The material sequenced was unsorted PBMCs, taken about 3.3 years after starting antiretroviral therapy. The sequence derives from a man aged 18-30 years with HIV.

CDR3 DNA sequence: TGTGCCAGCAGCTTGGAGCAGGGATGGTACGAGCAGTACTTC. This translates into CASSLEQGWYEQYF. The chain recombines TRBV5-6 with TRBJ2-7; weak D call: TRBD1 (5 bases). The CDR3 is made up of 14 amino acids. Germline CDR1 and CDR2: SGHDT and YYEEEE. Trimming took off 0 bases at V and 4 bases at J, with 11 bases between the two ends.